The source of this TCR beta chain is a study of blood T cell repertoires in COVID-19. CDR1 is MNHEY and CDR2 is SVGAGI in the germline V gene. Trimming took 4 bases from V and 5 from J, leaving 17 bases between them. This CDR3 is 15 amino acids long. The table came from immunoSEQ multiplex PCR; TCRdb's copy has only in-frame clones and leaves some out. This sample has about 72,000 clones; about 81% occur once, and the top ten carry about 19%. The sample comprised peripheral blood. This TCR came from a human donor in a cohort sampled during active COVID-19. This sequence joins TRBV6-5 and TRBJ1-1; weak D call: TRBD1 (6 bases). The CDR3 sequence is CASSSLLGGETEAFF. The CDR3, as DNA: TGTGCCAGCAGTTCCCTCCTAGGGGGGGAGACTGAAGCTTTCTTT.